This TCR beta chain was obtained from a study of regulatory T cells in long-lasting Graves disease. At the level of the study: New Graves' disease cases had less than 3 months of antithyroid drugs.

Investigators prepared the TCR beta libraries by applying iRepertoire HTBI primers and Arm-PCR of CDR3 regions. TCRdb processed the multiplex PCR reads anew with MiXCR; each CDR3 protein has one entry. The profile covers 400,000 to 450,000 distinct CDR3 sequences, with under 15% appearing a single time and approximately 15% taken by the ten largest. Time point meaning: newly diagnosed GD, antithyroid drugs for less than 3 months. The TCR library was made from RNA that had been extracted from PBMCs in TRIzol. This clonotype came up many times. The CDR3 loop spans 13 amino acids. Trimming left V 5 bases short and J 0 bases short, with 10 bases between. Germline V gene lookup returns CDR1 SQVTM and CDR2 ANQGSEA. These data were also filed under a second study, of T cells in Graves' hyperthyroidism and ophthalmopathy.

This chain connects TRBV29-1 to TRBJ1-1; D perhaps matches TRBD1 (6 bases). The TCR was taken from a woman under 40 with Graves disease. The sequencing here drew on peripheral blood mononuclear cells (PBMCs), taken at new diagnosis, from a patient treated with antithyroid drugs. The CDR3 DNA sequence: TGCAGCGTTATGACAGGAGTGAACACTGAAGCTTTCTTT. It is translated as CSVMTGVNTEAFF.